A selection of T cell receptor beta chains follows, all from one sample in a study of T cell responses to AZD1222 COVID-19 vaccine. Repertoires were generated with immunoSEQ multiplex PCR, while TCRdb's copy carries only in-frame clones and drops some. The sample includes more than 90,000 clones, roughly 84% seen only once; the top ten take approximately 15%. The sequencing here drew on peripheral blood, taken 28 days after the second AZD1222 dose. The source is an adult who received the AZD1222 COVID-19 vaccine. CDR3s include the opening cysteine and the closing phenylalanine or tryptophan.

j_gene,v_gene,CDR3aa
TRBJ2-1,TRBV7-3,CASSGGAGGLYNEQFF
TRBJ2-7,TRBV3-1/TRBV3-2,CASSQDPGRTGREQYF
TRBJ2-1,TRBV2,CASMTREEYNEQFF
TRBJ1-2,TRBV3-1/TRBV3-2,CASRASNYGYTF
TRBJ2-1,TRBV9,CASSASNQGYNEQFF
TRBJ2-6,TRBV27,CASRPFQAGANVLTF
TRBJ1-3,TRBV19,CASRKGRQESSGNTIYF
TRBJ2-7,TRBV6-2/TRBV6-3,CASSYSKDLPFYEQYF
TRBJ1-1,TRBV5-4,CASSLGQGGTEAFF
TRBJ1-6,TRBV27,CASSFNRGRSPLHF
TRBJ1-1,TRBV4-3,CASSQDGSSEAFF
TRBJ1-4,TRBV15,CATSRAAGATNEKLFF
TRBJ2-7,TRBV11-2,CASSFTGSDEQYF
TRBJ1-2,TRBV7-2,CASSVDSGYGYTF
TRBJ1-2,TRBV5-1,CASSQGNPNYGYTF
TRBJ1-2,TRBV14,CASSLADRFPNYGYTF